This T cell receptor beta chain was identified in a study of T cell repertoires in cytomegalovirus infection. Study at large: Peptides in the study included HLA-C-restricted and HLA-B-restricted CMV epitopes.

MiXCR, run by TCRdb on the reads, gives a single entry per CDR3 protein. This table holds 640,000 or so distinct CDR3 sequences, around a third found once. About this clonotype itself: Its antigen is undetermined.

The sample was cultured PBMCs, taken from culture after CMV antigen stimulation. This TCR came from a human donor in good health (CMV status not recorded). Some clones in this sample may be carry-over from other donors' samples.

This chain's CDR3 is CASSTRTPNTIYF. DNA for the CDR3: TGTGCCAGCAGTACCCGGACCCCGAACACCATATATTTT. The chain joins TRBV28 to TRBJ1-3; D is ambiguous. Trimming shortened V by 5 bases and J by 7 bases, and 12 bases separated the two germline ends. The length of the CDR3 is 13 residues. The germline CDR1 and CDR2 sequences are MDHEN and SYDVKM.